These T cell receptor beta chains were read from a single sample in a study of radiotherapy plus CTLA-4 blockade in lung cancer. Profiled with immunoSEQ multiplex PCR; TCRdb holds only in-frame clones, not every one. The repertoire holds about 45,000 clones, with over 55% as singletons. Sequencing used peripheral blood, obtained from a patient treated with radiotherapy plus ipilimumab. These TCRs come from a human donor with non-small cell lung cancer who had a partial response to radiotherapy plus ipilimumab. The CDR3 runs from the conserved cysteine through the conserved F or W. A D gene is named only where the DNA matches it firmly. Some rows have no size entry. The others give once, few or many, or a class for an expanded clone.

j_call clone_size d_call v_call cdr3_nt cdr3_aa
TRBJ2-5 . . TRBV7-9 TGTGCCAGCAGCAATCCCTACCAAGAGACCCAGTACTTC CASSNPYQETQYF
TRBJ2-7 once . TRBV5-1 TGCGCCAGCAGCTCTCAGGGGAAGCAGTACTTC CASSSQGKQYF
TRBJ1-2 . . TRBV4-1 TGCGCCAGCAGCCAAGGACGGAGTGGTGGTTATGGCTACACCTTC CASSQGRSGGYGYTF
TRBJ2-1 . . TRBV4-1 TGCGCCAGCAGCCCCGAGGGCCTAGCAGGTTTCAATGAGCAGTTCTTC CASSPEGLAGFNEQFF
TRBJ1-5 . . TRBV10-2 TGCGCCAGCAGACCCTACAGGAATCAGCCCCAGCATTTT CASRPYRNQPQHF
TRBJ1-5 . . TRBV25-1 TGTGCCAGCAGCGCCACCGAAACCGCTAGCGAGCCCCAGCATTTT CASSATETASEPQHF
TRBJ1-1 . TRBD1 TRBV19 TGTGCCAGTAGTCAAGGGACAGGGAACACTGAAGCTTTCTTT CASSQGTGNTEAFF
TRBJ1-5 . . TRBV27 TGTGCCAGCAGTCGGACTCCTAGGAATCAGCTCCAGCATTTT CASSRTPRNQLQHF
TRBJ2-7 . . TRBV4-3 TGCGCCAGCAGTCAGGGCAGGGAGCAGTACTTC CASSQGREQYF
TRBJ1-1 . TRBD1 TRBV27 TGTGCCAGCAGTTTAAAAATGAGCCTGGGTGGGCAGGGGGCCTGGAGGACCATGAACACTGAAGCTTTCTTT CASSLKMSLGGQGAWRTMNTEAFF
TRBJ2-7 few TRBD2 TRBV6-5 TGTGCCAGCAGTTACGGGCTAGCGGGAGACTACGAGCAGTACTTC CASSYGLAGDYEQYF